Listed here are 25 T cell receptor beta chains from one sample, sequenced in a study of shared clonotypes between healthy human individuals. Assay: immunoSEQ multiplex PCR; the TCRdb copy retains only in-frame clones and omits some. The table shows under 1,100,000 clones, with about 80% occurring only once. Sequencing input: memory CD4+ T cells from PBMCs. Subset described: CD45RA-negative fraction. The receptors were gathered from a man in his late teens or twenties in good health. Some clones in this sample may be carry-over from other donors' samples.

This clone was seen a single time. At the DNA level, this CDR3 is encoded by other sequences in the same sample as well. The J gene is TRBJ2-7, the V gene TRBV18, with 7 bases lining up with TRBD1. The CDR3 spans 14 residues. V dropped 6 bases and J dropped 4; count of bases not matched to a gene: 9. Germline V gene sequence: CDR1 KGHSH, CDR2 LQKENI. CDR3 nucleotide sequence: TGTGCCAGCTCGCCTCCGACAGGGAAGTACGAGCAGTACTTC. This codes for CASSPPTGKYEQYF. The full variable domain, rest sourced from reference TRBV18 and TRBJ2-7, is NAGVMQNPRHLVRRRGQEARLRCSPMKGHSHVYWYRQLPEEGLKFMVYLQKENIIDESGMPKERFSAEFPKEGPSILRIQQVVRGDSAAYFCASSPPTGKYEQYFGPGTRLTVT.

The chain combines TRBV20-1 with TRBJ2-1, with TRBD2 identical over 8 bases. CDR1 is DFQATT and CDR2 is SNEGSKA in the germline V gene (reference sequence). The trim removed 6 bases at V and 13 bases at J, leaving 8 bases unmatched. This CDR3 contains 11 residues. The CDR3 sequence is CSAGWREDQFF. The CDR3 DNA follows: TGCAGTGCCGGCTGGCGGGAGGATCAGTTCTTC.

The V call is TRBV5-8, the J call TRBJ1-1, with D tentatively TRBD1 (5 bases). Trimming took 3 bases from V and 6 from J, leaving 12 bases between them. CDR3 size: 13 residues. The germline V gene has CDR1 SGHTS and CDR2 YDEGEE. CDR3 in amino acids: CASSSNEQAEAFF. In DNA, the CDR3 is TGTGCCAGCAGCTCCAATGAACAGGCTGAAGCTTTCTTT.

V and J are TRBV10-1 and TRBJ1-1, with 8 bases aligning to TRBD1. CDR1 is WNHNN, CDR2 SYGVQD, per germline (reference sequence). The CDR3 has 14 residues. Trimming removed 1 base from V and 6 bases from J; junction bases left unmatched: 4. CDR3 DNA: TGCGCCAGCAGTGAGTTGGCAGGGGGCTCTGAAGCTTTCTTT. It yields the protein CASSELAGGSEAFF.

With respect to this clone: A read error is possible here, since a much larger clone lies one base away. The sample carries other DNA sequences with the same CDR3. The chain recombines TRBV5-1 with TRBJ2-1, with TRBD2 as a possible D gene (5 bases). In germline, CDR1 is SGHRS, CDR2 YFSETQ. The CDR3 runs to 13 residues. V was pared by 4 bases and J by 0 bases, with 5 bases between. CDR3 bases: TGCGCCAGCAGCGGGAGCTCCTACAATGAGCAGTTCTTC. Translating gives CASSGSSYNEQFF.

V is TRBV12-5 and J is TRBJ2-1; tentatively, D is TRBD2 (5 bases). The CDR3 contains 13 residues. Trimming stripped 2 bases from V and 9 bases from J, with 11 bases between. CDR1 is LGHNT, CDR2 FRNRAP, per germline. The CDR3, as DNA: TGTGCTAGTGGTTTGTCACTAGGAGGTGAGCAGTTCTTC. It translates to CASGLSLGGEQFF.

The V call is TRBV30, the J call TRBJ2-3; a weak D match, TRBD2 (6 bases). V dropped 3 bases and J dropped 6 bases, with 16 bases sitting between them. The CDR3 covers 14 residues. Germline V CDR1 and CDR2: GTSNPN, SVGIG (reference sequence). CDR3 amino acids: CAWSPTTSSDTQYF. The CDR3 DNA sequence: TGTGCCTGGAGCCCGACCACTAGCTCGGATACGCAGTATTTT. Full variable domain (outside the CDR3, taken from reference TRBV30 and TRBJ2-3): SQTIHQWPATLVQPVGSPLSLECTVEGTSNPNLYWYRQAAGRGLQLLFYSVGIGQISSEVPQNLSASRPQDRQFILSSKKLLLSDSGFYLCAWSPTTSSDTQYFGPGTRLTVL.

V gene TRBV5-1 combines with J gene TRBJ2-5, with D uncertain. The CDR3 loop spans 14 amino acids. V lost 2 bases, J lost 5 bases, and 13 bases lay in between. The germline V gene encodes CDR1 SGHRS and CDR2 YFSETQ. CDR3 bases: TGCGCCAGCAGCTTAAAGGGCCCAGCGGAGACCCAGTACTTC. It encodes CASSLKGPAETQYF. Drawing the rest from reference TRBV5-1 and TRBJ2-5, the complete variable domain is KAGVTQTPRYLIKTRGQQVTLSCSPISGHRSVSWYQQTPGQGLQFLFEYFSETQRNKGNFPGRFSGRQFSNSRSEMNVSTLELGDSALYLCASSLKGPAETQYFGPGTRLLVL.

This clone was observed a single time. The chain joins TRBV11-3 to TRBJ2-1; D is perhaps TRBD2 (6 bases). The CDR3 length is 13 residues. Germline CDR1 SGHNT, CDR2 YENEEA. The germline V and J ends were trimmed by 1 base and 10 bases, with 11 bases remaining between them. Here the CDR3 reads CASSLVGGREQFF. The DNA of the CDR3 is TGTGCCAGCAGCTTAGTCGGGGGAAGGGAGCAGTTCTTC.

The CDR3 spells CASSVEPSGAGEQYF. DNA of the CDR3: TGTGCCAGCAGCGTAGAACCCTCGGGAGCGGGGGAGCAGTACTTC. The chain employs TRBV9 and TRBJ2-7; 7 bases fit TRBD2. The J segment lost 7 bases and the V segment lost 0 bases, leaving 10 bases of the junction unmatched. The germline CDR1 and CDR2 sequences are SGDLS and YYNGEE. The CDR3 consists of 15 residues.

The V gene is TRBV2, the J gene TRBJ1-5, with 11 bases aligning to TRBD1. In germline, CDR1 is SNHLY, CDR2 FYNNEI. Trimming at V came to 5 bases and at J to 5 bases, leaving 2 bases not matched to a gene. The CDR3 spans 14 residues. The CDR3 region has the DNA TGTGCCAGCAGTCTGGGACAGGGGGATCAGCCCCAGCATTTT. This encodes CASSLGQGDQPQHF.

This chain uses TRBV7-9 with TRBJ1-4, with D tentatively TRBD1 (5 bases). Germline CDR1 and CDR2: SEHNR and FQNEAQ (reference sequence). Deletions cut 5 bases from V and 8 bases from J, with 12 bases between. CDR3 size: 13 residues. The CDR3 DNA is TGTGCCAGCAGCCGCCAGGGTAGCGAAAAACTGTTTTTT. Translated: CASSRQGSEKLFF.

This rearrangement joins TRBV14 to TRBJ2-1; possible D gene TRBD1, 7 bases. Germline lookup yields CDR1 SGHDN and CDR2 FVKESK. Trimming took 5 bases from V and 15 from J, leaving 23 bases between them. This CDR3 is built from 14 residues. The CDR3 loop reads CASSSTGGGPRRFF. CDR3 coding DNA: TGTGCCAGCAGCTCAACAGGAGGGGGCCCCCGGCGGTTCTTC.

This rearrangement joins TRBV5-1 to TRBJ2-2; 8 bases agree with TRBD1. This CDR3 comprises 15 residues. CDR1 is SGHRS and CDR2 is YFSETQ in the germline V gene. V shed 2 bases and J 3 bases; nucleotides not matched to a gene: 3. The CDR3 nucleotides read TGCGCCAGCAGCTTCTCGGGACAGGACACCGGGGAGCTGTTTTTT. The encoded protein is CASSFSGQDTGELFF.

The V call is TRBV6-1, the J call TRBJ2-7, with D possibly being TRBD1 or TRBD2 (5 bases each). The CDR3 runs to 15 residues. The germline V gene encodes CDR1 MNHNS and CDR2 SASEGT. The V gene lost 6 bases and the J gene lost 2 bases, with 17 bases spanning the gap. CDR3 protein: CASSGTGLGAYEQYF. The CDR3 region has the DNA TGTGCCAGCAGCGGTACAGGTCTCGGGGCCTACGAGCAGTACTTC.

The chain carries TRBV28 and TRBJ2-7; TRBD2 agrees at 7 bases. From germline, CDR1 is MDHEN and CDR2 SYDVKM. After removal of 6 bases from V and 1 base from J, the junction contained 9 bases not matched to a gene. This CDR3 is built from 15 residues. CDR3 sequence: CASRKGLAASYEQYF. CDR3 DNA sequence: TGTGCCAGCAGAAAGGGCCTAGCGGCGTCCTACGAGCAGTACTTC.

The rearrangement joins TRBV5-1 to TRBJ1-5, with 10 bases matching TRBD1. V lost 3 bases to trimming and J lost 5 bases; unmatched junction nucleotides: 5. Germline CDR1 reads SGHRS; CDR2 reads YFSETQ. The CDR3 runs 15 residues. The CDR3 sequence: CASSYDGQGDQPQHF. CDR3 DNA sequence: TGCGCCAGCAGCTACGATGGACAGGGGGATCAGCCCCAGCATTTT.

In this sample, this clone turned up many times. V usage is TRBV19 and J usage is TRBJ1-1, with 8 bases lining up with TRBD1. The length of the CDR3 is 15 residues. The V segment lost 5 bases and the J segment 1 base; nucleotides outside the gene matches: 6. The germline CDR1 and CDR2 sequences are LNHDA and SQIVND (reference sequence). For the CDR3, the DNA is TGTGCCAGTAGTCAGGGACAGGCACCGAACACTGAAGCTTTCTTT. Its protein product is CASSQGQAPNTEAFF.

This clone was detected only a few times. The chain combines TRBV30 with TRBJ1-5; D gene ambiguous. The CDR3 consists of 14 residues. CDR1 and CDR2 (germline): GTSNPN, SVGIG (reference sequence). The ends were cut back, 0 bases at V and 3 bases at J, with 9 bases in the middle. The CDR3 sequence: CAWSVRSHNQPQHF. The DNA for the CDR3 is TGTGCCTGGAGTGTACGGTCCCACAATCAGCCCCAGCATTTT.

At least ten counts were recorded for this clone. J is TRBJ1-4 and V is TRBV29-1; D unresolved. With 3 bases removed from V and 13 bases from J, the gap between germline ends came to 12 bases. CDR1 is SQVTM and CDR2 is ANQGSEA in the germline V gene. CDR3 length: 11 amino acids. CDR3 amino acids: CSVEDKRVLFF. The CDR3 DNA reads TGCAGCGTTGAGGATAAACGCGTACTGTTTTTT.

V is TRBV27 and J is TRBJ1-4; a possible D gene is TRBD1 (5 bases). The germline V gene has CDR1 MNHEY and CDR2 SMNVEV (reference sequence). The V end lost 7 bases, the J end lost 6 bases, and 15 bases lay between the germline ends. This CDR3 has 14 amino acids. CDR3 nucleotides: TGTGCCAGCACTCGTTGGGGCATTGATGAAAAACTGTTTTTT. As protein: CASTRWGIDEKLFF. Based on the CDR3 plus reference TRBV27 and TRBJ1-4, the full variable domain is EAQVTQNPRYLITVTGKKLTVTCSQNMNHEYMSWYRQDPGLGLRQIYYSMNVEVTDKGDVPEGYKVSRKEKRNFPLILESPSPNQTSLYFCASTRWGIDEKLFFGSGTQLSVL.

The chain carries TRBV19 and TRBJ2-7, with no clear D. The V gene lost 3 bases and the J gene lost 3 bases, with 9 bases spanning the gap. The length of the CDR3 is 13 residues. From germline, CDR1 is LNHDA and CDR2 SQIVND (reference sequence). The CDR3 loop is CASSIAIGYEQYF. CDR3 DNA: TGTGCCAGTAGTATCGCAATCGGCTACGAGCAGTACTTC.

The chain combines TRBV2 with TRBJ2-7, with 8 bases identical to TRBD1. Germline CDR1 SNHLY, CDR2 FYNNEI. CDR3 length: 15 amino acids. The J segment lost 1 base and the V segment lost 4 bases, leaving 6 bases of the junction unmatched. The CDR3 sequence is CASSGAGGISYEQYF. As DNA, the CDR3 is TGTGCCAGCAGTGGGGCAGGGGGCATTTCCTACGAGCAGTACTTC.

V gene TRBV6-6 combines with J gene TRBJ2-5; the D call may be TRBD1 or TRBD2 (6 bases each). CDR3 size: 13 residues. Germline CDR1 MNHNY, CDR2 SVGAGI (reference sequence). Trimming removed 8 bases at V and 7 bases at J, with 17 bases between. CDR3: CASGLEGVWTQYF. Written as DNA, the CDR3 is TGTGCCAGCGGATTGGAGGGGGTATGGACCCAGTACTTC.

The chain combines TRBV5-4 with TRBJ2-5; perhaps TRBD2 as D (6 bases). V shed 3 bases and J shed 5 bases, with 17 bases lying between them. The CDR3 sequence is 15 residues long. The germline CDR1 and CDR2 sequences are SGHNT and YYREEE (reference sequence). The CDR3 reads CASSSGIIGRETQYF. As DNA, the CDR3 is TGTGCCAGCAGCTCGGGCATTATAGGGAGGGAGACCCAGTACTTC.